The TCR beta chain described here comes from a study of blood T cell repertoires in COVID-19. The protocol was immunoSEQ multiplex PCR, while the TCRdb copy is restricted to in-frame clones and leaves out a portion. The sample includes roughly 290,000 clones, around 91% of them seen just once. The V end was cut by 1 base, the J end by 10 bases, with 12 bases between. This CDR3 is 13 amino acids long. Sequencing was performed on PBMCs or T cells enriched from blood (not recorded which). The gene calls are TRBV12-3 or TRBV12-4 and TRBJ2-3; tentatively, D is TRBD1 (6 bases). This TCR came from a woman younger than 35 with acute COVID-19. The CDR3 protein is CASSLGGTQSQYF. The CDR3 nucleotides read TGTGCCAGCAGTTTAGGGGGGACACAATCGCAGTATTTT.